The 23 T cell receptor beta chains reported below all come from one sample, sequenced in a study of cytomegalovirus exposure and HLA in healthy donors. This PCR relied on a set of 60 Vbeta primers and 13 Jbeta primers. Clones were sequenced by immunoSEQ multiplex PCR, and TCRdb holds only the in-frame ones, with some missing. The sample consists of almost 200,000 clones, almost 85% of them appearing once. The source material was PBMCs. These TCRs come from a woman between 45 and 65 years old in good health and CMV-seronegative.

This chain connects TRBV7-3 to TRBJ2-3, with D hard to call. In germline, CDR1 is SGHTA, CDR2 FQGTGA. V was clipped by 1 base and J by 5 bases, with 7 bases between them. This CDR3 comprises 13 residues. CDR3 residues: CASSLRGGDTQYF. DNA of the CDR3: TGTGCCAGCAGCTTAAGAGGCGGAGATACGCAGTATTTT.

The chain couples TRBV19 to TRBJ1-5, with TRBD1 matching over 9 bases. J lost 4 bases, V lost 4 bases, and 11 bases had no gene match. CDR3 length: 17 residues. Germline values: CDR1 LNHDA, CDR2 SQIVND (reference sequence). The CDR3 coding sequence is TGTGCCAGTAGTAGCTCCCGGGACAGGGATAGAAATCAGCCCCAGCATTTT. Translated: CASSSSRDRDRNQPQHF.

J is TRBJ2-2 and V is TRBV9, with TRBD1 as a possible D gene (6 bases). The ends were cut back, 0 bases at V and 1 base at J, with 7 bases in the middle. The CDR3 is 15 residues long. Per germline, CDR1 SGDLS and CDR2 YYNGEE. DNA for the CDR3: TGTGCCAGCAGCGTAGGGACAGTGAACACCGGGGAGCTGTTTTTT. Its protein is CASSVGTVNTGELFF.

The chain recombines TRBV2 with TRBJ2-3, with D possibly TRBD2 on 5 matching bases. V was trimmed by 4 bases and J by 4 bases, leaving 12 bases between them. This CDR3 comprises 14 residues. Germline loops: CDR1 SNHLY, CDR2 FYNNEI. The CDR3 DNA sequence: TGTGCCAGCAGTGTACGGAGGATGGCAGATACGCAGTATTTT. Its protein product is CASSVRRMADTQYF.

This chain connects TRBV28 to TRBJ2-7; 7 nucleotides match TRBD2. This CDR3 has 15 amino acids. CDR1 is MDHEN, CDR2 SYDVKM, per germline. Unmatched junction bases numbered 14, after V lost 6 bases and J lost 6 bases. CDR3 amino acids: CASSSGREEHPEQYF. The CDR3 bases are TGTGCCAGCAGCTCCGGCCGGGAGGAGCATCCCGAGCAGTACTTC.

The rearrangement joins TRBV4-2 to TRBJ1-4, with D perhaps TRBD1 (5 bases). CDR3 length: 12 amino acids. Between the trimmed V and J ends, which lost 0 bases and 17 bases, there was a span of 13 bases. Germline V lookup: CDR1 LGHNA, CDR2 YNFKEQ. The CDR3 DNA reads as TGTGCCAGCAGCCAAGATCGCTGGGGCCTTTTTTTT. The encoded protein is CASSQDRWGLFF.

The chain has TRBV20-1 and TRBJ2-1, with 10 positions matching TRBD2. Trimming cost V 6 bases and J 12 bases; bases outside gene matches: 5. The CDR3 consists of 11 residues. Germline V gene data show CDR1 as DFQATT and CDR2 as SNEGSKA (reference sequence). Here the CDR3 reads CSALAGVGQFF. In DNA, the CDR3 is TGCAGTGCCCTAGCGGGAGTTGGGCAGTTCTTC.

This chain uses TRBV7-2 with TRBJ2-3; no clear D gene. Germline assignment: CDR1 SGHTA and CDR2 FQGNSA. V shed 1 base and J shed 8 bases, with 10 bases lying between them. The CDR3 has 13 amino acids. CDR3 region: CASSLEAPGTQYF. The CDR3 DNA sequence: TGTGCCAGCAGCTTAGAGGCCCCGGGTACGCAGTATTTT.

V and J are TRBV27 and TRBJ2-7; D might be TRBD1 (6 bases). V was clipped by 4 bases and J by 4 bases, with 11 bases between them. The CDR3 runs to 13 residues. CDR1 and CDR2 (germline): MNHEY, SMNVEV (reference sequence). The CDR3 is CASSSGDGYEQYF. For the CDR3, the DNA is TGTGCCAGCAGTTCAGGGGACGGGTACGAGCAGTACTTC.

The chain has TRBV30 and TRBJ2-1, with D uncertain. Trimming took off 7 bases at V and 1 base at J, with 11 bases between the two ends. The CDR3 has 13 residues. Germline V lookup: CDR1 GTSNPN, CDR2 SVGIG (reference sequence). The CDR3 DNA sequence: TGTGCCTTGCTAACCCATTCCTACAATGAGCAGTTCTTC. Translated, it gives CALLTHSYNEQFF.

This clone came up a few times. The rearrangement uses TRBV4-1 and TRBJ1-2; D uncertain. The germline CDR1 and CDR2 sequences are MGHRA and YSYEKL. Trimming shortened V by 4 bases and J by 1 base, and 13 bases separated the two germline ends. The CDR3 is 15 amino acids. The CDR3 DNA sequence: TGCGCCAGCAGCCCGAGCCCTCCGGTTAACTATGGCTACACCTTC. It codes for CASSPSPPVNYGYTF.

In its sample, this clone was seen once. The V and J genes are TRBV7-9 and TRBJ1-4; maybe TRBD1 (5 bases). From germline, CDR1 is SEHNR and CDR2 FQNEAQ (reference sequence). The CDR3 spans 15 residues. V was shortened by 5 bases and J by 4 bases, with 14 bases between the two germline ends. The CDR3 DNA is TGTGCCAGCAGCGGCGGGGGGAGGGTTAATGAAAAACTGTTTTTT. Its translation is CASSGGGRVNEKLFF.

This rearrangement joins TRBV7-2 to TRBJ1-2, with 8 positions matching TRBD1. Germline CDR1 reads SGHTA; CDR2 reads FQGNSA. The ends lost 0 bases at V and 0 bases at J; junction bases unmatched: 3. The CDR3 is made up of 16 amino acids. The CDR3: CASSLAGQGANYGYTF. CDR3 nucleotide sequence: TGTGCCAGCAGCTTAGCCGGACAGGGAGCTAACTATGGCTACACCTTC.

The J gene is TRBJ2-1, the V gene TRBV9; no firm D call. The V gene's germline CDR1 is SGDLS and CDR2 YYNGEE. V shed 4 bases and J shed 8 bases, with 10 bases lying between them. The CDR3 sequence is 12 residues long. The DNA for the CDR3 is TGTGCCAGCAGCCCGAGAGTTGATGAGCAGTTCTTC. This encodes CASSPRVDEQFF. Combining the CDR3 with reference TRBV9 and TRBJ2-1 gives the whole variable domain DSGVTQTPKHLITATGQRVTLRCSPRSGDLSVYWYQQSLDQGLQFLIQYYNGEERAKGNILERFSAQQFPDLHSELNLSSLELGDSALYFCASSPRVDEQFFGPGTRLTVL.

This sequence joins TRBV4-1 and TRBJ2-3, with 8 nucleotides matching TRBD2. With V trimmed by 1 base and J by 4 bases, 1 base remained unmatched. Germline V lookup: CDR1 MGHRA, CDR2 YSYEKL. This CDR3 region has 14 residues. CDR3 DNA: TGCGCCAGCAGCCAAGGCGGGAGGTCAGATACGCAGTATTTT. This codes for CASSQGGRSDTQYF.

The genes are TRBV30 and TRBJ1-1; D might be TRBD1 (6 bases). Deletions cut 2 bases from V and 4 bases from J, with 17 bases between. This CDR3 has 15 residues. Per the germline V gene, CDR1 is GTSNPN and CDR2 is SVGIG (reference sequence). In DNA, the CDR3 is TGTGCCTGGAGTAGGGGAGGGGGACCTACCACTGAAGCTTTCTTT. Translating it yields CAWSRGGGPTTEAFF.

The chain uses TRBV9 and TRBJ2-3; 9 bases are a match to TRBD2. The V segment lost 3 bases and the J segment 6 bases; nucleotides outside the gene matches: 8. The germline V gene encodes CDR1 SGDLS and CDR2 YYNGEE. This CDR3 spans 15 amino acids. The CDR3 sequence: CASSERPAGGDTQYF. In nucleotides, the CDR3 is TGTGCCAGCAGCGAGCGCCCGGCGGGGGGGGATACGCAGTATTTT.

This clone has only one observation. The chain uses TRBV5-1 and TRBJ1-1, with a weak D call TRBD1 (6 bases). V lost 2 bases and J 4 bases, leaving 15 bases between the germline ends. CDR1 is SGHRS and CDR2 is YFSETQ in the germline V gene. The CDR3 is 15 residues long. The CDR3 coding sequence is TGCGCCAGCAGCTTAGCGAGGACAGACCTCACTGAAGCTTTCTTT. Translation gives CASSLARTDLTEAFF.

This chain joins TRBV7-3 and TRBJ2-6; maybe TRBD2 (6 bases). Trimming cost V 1 base and J 2 bases, with 6 bases left between them. The CDR3 is made up of 15 amino acids. Germline CDR1 and CDR2: SGHTA and FQGTGA. In DNA, the CDR3 is TGTGCCAGCAGCTTAAGGAGGGCTGGGGCCAACGTCCTGACTTTC. Translation gives CASSLRRAGANVLTF.

This chain connects TRBV5-1 to TRBJ2-7, with 7 bases matching TRBD1. CDR1 is SGHRS and CDR2 is YFSETQ in the germline V gene. This CDR3 is 13 amino acids long. Trimming at V came to 5 bases and at J to 4 bases, leaving 6 bases not matched to a gene. CDR3 nucleotides: TGCGCCAGCAGATCGTGGGACAGTTACGAGCAGTACTTC. It encodes CASRSWDSYEQYF.

The rearrangement joins TRBV6-1 to TRBJ2-7, with D unresolved. The germline V gene encodes CDR1 MNHNS and CDR2 SASEGT. Trimming removed 2 bases at V and 5 bases at J, with 13 bases between. The length of the CDR3 is 14 residues. The CDR3: CASSEIGPFDEQYF. DNA of the CDR3: TGTGCCAGCAGTGAAATCGGTCCGTTTGACGAGCAGTACTTC.

V and J are TRBV19 and TRBJ2-5, with no clear D. Germline CDR1 is LNHDA and CDR2 is SQIVND (reference sequence). The CDR3 is 14 residues long. V lost 3 bases and J 0 bases, leaving 8 bases between the germline ends. The DNA of the CDR3 is TGTGCCAGTAGTATGGGCCGCGACCAAGAGACCCAGTACTTC. It encodes CASSMGRDQETQYF.

Concerning this clone itself: Other DNA variants within this sample encode the same CDR3. The rearrangement uses TRBV27 and TRBJ1-1; D is unclear. In germline, CDR1 is MNHEY, CDR2 SMNVEV (reference sequence). The CDR3 is 13 residues long. Trimming left V 3 bases short and J 0 bases short, with 5 bases between. Here the CDR3 reads CASSLSVNTEAFF. The DNA for the CDR3 is TGTGCCAGCAGTTTGTCGGTGAACACTGAAGCTTTCTTT.